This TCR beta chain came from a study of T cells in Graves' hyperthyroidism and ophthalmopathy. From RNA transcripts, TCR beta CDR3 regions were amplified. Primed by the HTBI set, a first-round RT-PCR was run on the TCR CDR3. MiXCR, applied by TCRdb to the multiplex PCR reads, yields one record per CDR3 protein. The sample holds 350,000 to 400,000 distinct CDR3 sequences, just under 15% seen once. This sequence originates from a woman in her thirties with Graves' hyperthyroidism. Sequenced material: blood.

CDR3 region: CASSKRGTKAMGLETQYF. CDR3 bases: TGTGCCAGTAGTAAACGTGGGACTAAAGCGATGGGGCTGGAGACCCAGTACTTC. The J gene is TRBJ2-5, the V gene TRBV19; 7 nucleotides align to TRBD2. The CDR3 extends over 18 amino acids. With 4 bases clipped from V and 5 bases from J, the junction kept 19 bases outside the gene matches. Germline-derived CDR1 and CDR2 are LNHDA and SQIVND (reference sequence).